This T cell receptor (beta chain) was recorded in a study of blood T cell repertoires in COVID-19. Study-level background: Material from acute and convalescent COVID-19 was sourced from the United States, Italy and Spain. T cells, B-cell-depleted T cells, or PBMCs provided the cDNA or gDNA that served as material.

Original processing methods: Counts of nucleated cells, estimated from reference gene primer amplification, were obtained. TCRdb's copy holds only in-frame clones and misses some; the assay was immunoSEQ multiplex PCR. That table gives V, J and clone size, and the DNA gave D and trimming. This sample carries some 130,000 clones, 70% to 90% of them seen once, and the ten largest clones take over 9%. This CDR3 spans 14 amino acids. V gave up 4 bases and J gave up 3 bases, with 11 bases separating them. The germline V gene has CDR1 SGHNT and CDR2 YYREEE (reference sequence). The source is a man in his fifties or sixties with acute or convalescent COVID-19. Sequencing used peripheral blood. The V gene is TRBV5-4, the J gene TRBJ1-3, with no clear D. This CDR3 reads CASSPYPGGNTIYF. The CDR3 nucleotides read TGTGCCAGCAGCCCCTACCCCGGTGGAAACACCATATATTTT.